Below, 25 T cell receptor beta chains from the same sample are listed, as sequenced in a study of OX40 agonist ivuxolimab in advanced cancers. The data were produced by immunoSEQ multiplex PCR, yet TCRdb's version contains in-frame clones alone and is incomplete. This table holds 65,000 to 70,000 clones, approximately 90% found once. The sequenced sample was CD4+ or CD8+ T cells sorted from blood, obtained in a trial of the OX40 agonist ivuxolimab. The receptors derive from an adult with an advanced solid tumor such as melanoma, head and neck, liver or kidney cancer.

This chain joins TRBV27 and TRBJ1-1; 8 bases fit TRBD1. The CDR3 runs to 15 residues. CDR1 and CDR2 from the germline V gene are MNHEY and SMNVEV (reference sequence). V trimming: 2 bases; J trimming: 4 bases; junction bases outside the gene matches: 6. This CDR3 reads CASSLRTGFGTEAFF. CDR3 in DNA: TGTGCCAGCAGTTTACGGACAGGGTTCGGCACTGAAGCTTTCTTT.

The chain recombines TRBV27 with TRBJ1-2; 11 nucleotides match TRBD1. Germline CDR1 MNHEY, CDR2 SMNVEV (reference sequence). The CDR3 is 16 amino acids. With 8 bases clipped from V and 0 bases from J, the junction kept 8 bases outside the gene matches. The CDR3 coding sequence is TGTGCCAGCCGGCCGGGACAGGGGGTTACTAACTATGGCTACACCTTC. It is translated as CASRPGQGVTNYGYTF.

The chain employs TRBV25-1 and TRBJ1-3; 7 bases match TRBD1. The germline V gene encodes CDR1 MGHDK and CDR2 SYGVNS. The V segment lost 8 bases and the J segment 0 bases; nucleotides outside the gene matches: 4. The CDR3 runs 14 residues. Written as DNA, the CDR3 is TGTGCCAGCGGGGGACAGACCTCTGGAAACACCATATATTTT. This codes for CASGGQTSGNTIYF.

This chain joins TRBV12-5 and TRBJ1-3; D gene uncertain. The CDR3 consists of 14 residues. Germline lookup yields CDR1 LGHNT and CDR2 FRNRAP. Trimming left V 1 base short and J 0 bases short, with 4 bases between. The CDR3 is CASGLDHSGNTIYF. DNA for the CDR3: TGTGCTAGTGGTTTGGATCACTCTGGAAACACCATATATTTT. The variable domain in full, with the rest retrieved from reference TRBV12-5 and TRBJ1-3, is DARVTQTPRHKVTEMGQEVTMRCQPILGHNTVFWYRQTMMQGLELLAYFRNRAPLDDSGMPKDRFSAEMPDATLATLKIQPSEPRDSAVYFCASGLDHSGNTIYFGEGSWLTVV.

In DNA form, the CDR3 reads TGTGCCAGCAGCTTAGAGGGGGTAGGGAGCGGGATTAATGAGCAGTTCTTC. Protein sequence: CASSLEGVGSGINEQFF. The V call is TRBV7-9, the J call TRBJ2-1, with D maybe TRBD2 (7 bases). Germline V lookup: CDR1 SEHNR, CDR2 FQNEAQ (reference sequence). Trimming left V 1 base short and J 7 bases short, with 20 bases between. This CDR3 has 17 amino acids. Based on the CDR3 plus reference TRBV7-9 and TRBJ2-1, the full variable domain is DTGVSQNPRHKITKRGQNVTFRCDPISEHNRLYWYRQTLGQGPEFLTYFQNEAQLEKSRLLSDRFSAERPKGSFSTLEIQRTEQGDSAMYLCASSLEGVGSGINEQFFGPGTRLTVL.

This chain connects TRBV28 to TRBJ2-1, with D uncertain. CDR1 is MDHEN, CDR2 SYDVKM, per germline. The V and J ends lost 4 bases and 7 bases respectively, with 8 bases between them. The CDR3 runs to 12 residues. The CDR3 bases are TGTGCCAGCAGTTCCCCCCTGAATGAGCAGTTCTTC. It is translated as CASSSPLNEQFF.

The V gene is TRBV11-1, the J gene TRBJ1-1, with D possibly being TRBD1 (5 bases). The V gene's germline CDR1 is SGHAT and CDR2 FQDESV (reference sequence). This CDR3 contains 13 residues. Trimming took 3 bases from V and 4 from J, leaving 9 bases between them. The CDR3 DNA follows: TGTGCCAGCAGCTTCCAGGGCCCCACTGAAGCTTTCTTT. The encoded protein is CASSFQGPTEAFF.

The rearrangement links TRBV6-5 to TRBJ1-2; no reliable D call. The ends were cut back, 5 bases at V and 4 bases at J, with 11 bases in the middle. The CDR3 runs 13 residues. The germline V gene encodes CDR1 MNHEY and CDR2 SVGAGI. CDR3 protein: CASSQRSGYGYTF. The CDR3 DNA sequence: TGTGCCAGCAGTCAACGGTCGGGCTATGGCTACACCTTC.

This chain connects TRBV9 to TRBJ2-1; 7 bases are a match to TRBD2. The CDR3 covers 17 residues. The V gene's germline CDR1 is SGDLS and CDR2 YYNGEE. V was pared by 0 bases and J by 7 bases, with 13 bases of the junction left unmatched. The DNA of the CDR3 is TGTGCCAGCAGCGTAGATTTGGCTGCGGGAGTTGAGAATGAGCAGTTCTTC. Amino acids: CASSVDLAAGVENEQFF.

This chain connects TRBV5-5 to TRBJ2-7; D is unclear. The V and J ends lost 2 bases and 2 bases respectively, with 5 bases between them. The CDR3 loop spans 12 amino acids. The germline V gene encodes CDR1 SGHKS and CDR2 YYEKEE (reference sequence). This CDR3 is CASSFNTYEQYF. As DNA, the CDR3 is TGTGCCAGCAGCTTTAACACCTACGAGCAGTACTTC.

The chain is built from TRBV4-2 and TRBJ1-5; tentatively, D is TRBD1 (6 bases). V shed 1 base and J shed 6 bases, with 19 bases lying between them. The germline V gene has CDR1 LGHNA and CDR2 YNFKEQ. The CDR3 is made up of 17 amino acids. The CDR3 nucleotides read TGTGCCAGCAGCCAAGTCTCCTCCCCGGGGGGGCTTCAGCCCCAGCATTTT. Its translation: CASSQVSSPGGLQPQHF.

The V and J genes are TRBV6-1 and TRBJ1-5; D is uncertain. The CDR3 is 14 amino acids. With 2 bases removed from V and 1 base from J, the gap between germline ends came to 6 bases. Germline V gene data show CDR1 as MNHNS and CDR2 as SASEGT. In DNA form, the CDR3 reads TGTGCCAGCAGTGAACTGCGGAGCAATCAGCCCCAGCATTTT. Translating it yields CASSELRSNQPQHF.

The chain is built from TRBV19 and TRBJ1-3, with 9 bases that match TRBD1. The V gene's germline CDR1 is LNHDA and CDR2 SQIVND (reference sequence). V shed 9 bases, J shed 2 bases, and the junction held 8 bases outside the gene matches. The CDR3 totals 15 residues. The chain's CDR3 is CASRDRADPGNTIYF. The CDR3 DNA reads as TGTGCCAGCCGGGACAGGGCTGACCCTGGAAACACCATATATTTT. The variable domain in full, with the rest retrieved from reference TRBV19 and TRBJ1-3, is DGGITQSPKYLFRKEGQNVTLSCEQNLNHDAMYWYRQDPGQGLRLIYYSQIVNDFQKGDIAEGYSVSREKKESFPLTVTSAQKNPTAFYLCASRDRADPGNTIYFGEGSWLTVV.

The CDR3 here is CASRAVGEEKLFF. DNA for the CDR3: TGTGCCAGCAGGGCAGTCGGGGAAGAAAAACTGTTTTTT. This sequence joins TRBV6-6 and TRBJ1-4, with unresolved D. Germline CDR1 and CDR2: MNHNY and SVGAGI (reference sequence). V was trimmed by 6 bases and J by 8 bases, leaving 13 bases between them. There are 13 residues in the CDR3.

The chain carries TRBV10-3 and TRBJ1-1; D is unresolved. With 6 bases removed from V and 1 base from J, the gap between germline ends came to 15 bases. The CDR3 loop spans 15 amino acids. Looked up from germline, CDR1 is ENHRY and CDR2 is SYGVKD. The CDR3 sequence is CAISLGGRGNTEAFF. Here the CDR3 DNA reads TGTGCCATCAGCCTCGGCGGACGTGGGAACACTGAAGCTTTCTTT.

This chain connects TRBV5-6 to TRBJ2-3; no clear D gene. Deletions cut 2 bases from V and 4 bases from J, with 11 bases between. Germline CDR1 is SGHDT and CDR2 is YYEEEE. The CDR3 length is 14 residues. The CDR3 bases are TGTGCCAGCAGCTTTACGGGTGGCGCAGATACGCAGTATTTT. Amino acids: CASSFTGGADTQYF.

This chain uses TRBV6-1 with TRBJ1-1; D remains ambiguous. The V gene's germline CDR1 is MNHNS and CDR2 SASEGT. This CDR3 has 13 amino acids. V was clipped by 5 bases and J by 1 base, with 8 bases between them. CDR3 loop: CASSLAGNTEAFF. CDR3 coding DNA: TGTGCCAGCAGTCTCGCAGGGAACACTGAAGCTTTCTTT.

The rearrangement joins TRBV7-2 to TRBJ1-3; the D is unclear. Germline V CDR1 and CDR2: SGHTA, FQGNSA. CDR3 size: 15 residues. V was clipped by 5 bases and J by 6 bases, with 17 bases between them. The CDR3 DNA is TGTGCCAGCAGCACCAAGGACGTGACTTTAAACACCATATATTTT. Its protein is CASSTKDVTLNTIYF.

The V call is TRBV30, the J call TRBJ1-4; 9 bases are a match to TRBD1. Losses at the gene ends were 1 base for V and 9 bases for J; bases not matched to a gene: 6. CDR1 is GTSNPN, CDR2 SVGIG, per germline (reference sequence). The CDR3 runs 14 residues. This CDR3 reads CAWSAGTGSQKLFF. In DNA, the CDR3 is TGTGCCTGGAGTGCTGGGACAGGGTCTCAAAAACTGTTTTTT.

Written as DNA, the CDR3 is TGTGCCAGCAGTCATACAGGGACAGCGAGAGTTGAAAAACTGTTTTTT. Translating it yields CASSHTGTARVEKLFF. The chain carries TRBV27 and TRBJ1-4, with 7 bases identical to TRBD1. The CDR3 covers 16 residues. Germline lookup yields CDR1 MNHEY and CDR2 SMNVEV (reference sequence). The junction had 13 bases not matched to a gene; V was cut back by 5 bases and J by 7 bases.

This clone appeared a single time. The chain employs TRBV6-6 and TRBJ1-5; 9 positions agree with TRBD1. CDR3 length: 16 residues. The trim removed 2 bases at V and 0 bases at J, leaving 2 bases unmatched. CDR1 MNHNY and CDR2 SVGAGI come from the germline V gene (reference sequence). In DNA form, the CDR3 reads TGTGCCAGCAGTTACGGGACAGGGCGTAGCAATCAGCCCCAGCATTTT. It codes for CASSYGTGRSNQPQHF.

A note on this clone: Germline and junction disagree at one end, which may indicate a read error. J is TRBJ2-5 and V is TRBV9; unclear D gene. In germline, CDR1 is SGDLS, CDR2 YYNGEE. This CDR3 comprises 14 residues. The CDR3 loop is CASSVVDTQGTQYF. For the CDR3, the DNA is TGTGCCAGCAGCGTAGTTGATACTCAAGGGACCCAGTACTTC.

This chain connects TRBV5-6 to TRBJ2-1, with 10 bases fitting TRBD1. Germline values: CDR1 SGHDT, CDR2 YYEEEE. V shed 4 bases and J 2 bases; nucleotides not matched to a gene: 3. CDR3 size: 15 residues. The CDR3 loop reads CASSTGTGAYNEQFF. CDR3 nucleotide sequence: TGTGCCAGCAGCACCGGGACAGGGGCCTACAATGAGCAGTTCTTC.

This clone was observed a few times. The chain employs TRBV7-9 and TRBJ2-6, with 7 bases that match TRBD1. Trimming took 4 bases from V and 0 from J; bases not matched to a gene: 6. Germline V gene sequence: CDR1 SEHNR, CDR2 FQNEAQ (reference sequence). This CDR3 comprises 17 residues. The CDR3 nucleotides read TGTGCCAGCAGCTCCGGGACAGTGTCCTCTGGGGCCAACGTCCTGACTTTC. This codes for CASSSGTVSSGANVLTF. Full variable domain (outside the CDR3, taken from reference TRBV7-9 and TRBJ2-6): DTGVSQNPRHKITKRGQNVTFRCDPISEHNRLYWYRQTLGQGPEFLTYFQNEAQLEKSRLLSDRFSAERPKGSFSTLEIQRTEQGDSAMYLCASSSGTVSSGANVLTFGAGSRLTVL.

The chain employs TRBV7-9 and TRBJ2-4, with D perhaps TRBD1 or TRBD2 (5 bases each). This CDR3 comprises 17 residues. Trimming removed 1 base at V and 8 bases at J, with 21 bases between. Germline CDR1 is SEHNR and CDR2 is FQNEAQ (reference sequence). The CDR3 region is CASSLVAVGGKFDIQYF. CDR3 DNA: TGTGCCAGCAGCTTAGTAGCTGTTGGGGGTAAATTCGACATTCAGTACTTC.